Here is one TCR beta chain with its context. Repertoires were generated with immunoSEQ multiplex PCR, while TCRdb's copy carries only in-frame clones and drops some. Singletons are absent from the sample, which has roughly 41,000 clones. CDR1 and CDR2 from the germline V gene are LNHDA and SQIVND (reference sequence). After removal of 4 bases from V and 0 bases from J, the junction contained 7 bases not matched to a gene. CDR3 length equals 17 residues. This entry belongs to a study of T cells after posttransplantation cyclophosphamide. Input material: PBMCs. The clonotype was recovered from a man younger than 40 in good health and a related stem cell transplant donor. The chain combines TRBV19 with TRBJ1-4; TRBD1 matches at 8 bases. In nucleotides, the CDR3 is TGTGCCAGTAGTAGAAGACAGGGGAGGGCAACTAATGAAAAACTGTTTTTT. Protein sequence: CASSRRQGRATNEKLFF.